The rows below give T cell receptor beta chains drawn from one sample of a study of long-term antiretroviral therapy in people with HIV. This table comes from immunoSEQ multiplex PCR, and its TCRdb copy is limited to in-frame clones, with some not included. This sample has tens of thousands of clones, with 70% to 85% found just once. The sample in question was unsorted PBMCs, obtained 3 years after starting antiretroviral therapy. The receptors were sampled from a man in his forties with HIV. CDR3s include the opening cysteine and the closing phenylalanine or tryptophan. The order of the fields is CDR3 protein, J gene, clone size, V gene. Some rows have no size entry. The others give once, few or many, or a class for an expanded clone.

cdr3_aa: CASSEPGLAAIQYF
j_call: TRBJ2-4
clone_size: NA
v_call: TRBV10-1

cdr3_aa: CASSFGRGLGSEAFF
j_call: TRBJ1-1
clone_size: NA
v_call: TRBV5-6

cdr3_aa: CASSSSSYEQYF
j_call: TRBJ2-7
clone_size: NA
v_call: TRBV5-1

cdr3_aa: CASSPSTGGAPNSPLHF
j_call: TRBJ1-6
clone_size: NA
v_call: TRBV27

cdr3_aa: CASSSGIGDTEAFF
j_call: TRBJ1-1
clone_size: NA
v_call: TRBV5-1

cdr3_aa: CASSLESQGAQGYTF
j_call: TRBJ1-2
clone_size: NA
v_call: TRBV5-1

cdr3_aa: CASSLAGGGIDEQYF
j_call: TRBJ2-7
clone_size: NA
v_call: TRBV5-6

cdr3_aa: CASREDFQGARNTGELFF
j_call: TRBJ2-2
clone_size: NA
v_call: TRBV2

cdr3_aa: CASSEYGARNYGYTF
j_call: TRBJ1-2
clone_size: NA
v_call: TRBV6-1

cdr3_aa: CASSPGQGADRRTEAFF
j_call: TRBJ1-1
clone_size: NA
v_call: TRBV5-5

cdr3_aa: CASSVGGHGNTIYF
j_call: TRBJ1-3
clone_size: NA
v_call: TRBV9

cdr3_aa: CASSLDRGRTEAFF
j_call: TRBJ1-1
clone_size: NA
v_call: TRBV18

cdr3_aa: CASSIRRRNYGYTF
j_call: TRBJ1-2
clone_size: NA
v_call: TRBV19

cdr3_aa: CASSGDSTDTQYF
j_call: TRBJ2-3
clone_size: NA
v_call: TRBV6-1

cdr3_aa: CASSVGALSANTGELFF
j_call: TRBJ2-2
clone_size: NA
v_call: TRBV9

cdr3_aa: CATSRDRGTTNEKLFF
j_call: TRBJ1-4
clone_size: NA
v_call: TRBV15

cdr3_aa: CASIKGTGNTIYF
j_call: TRBJ1-3
clone_size: NA
v_call: TRBV19

cdr3_aa: CASSLRTGGAGGYTF
j_call: TRBJ1-2
clone_size: NA
v_call: TRBV11-3

cdr3_aa: CASSVRLTGGVSSYEQYF
j_call: TRBJ2-7
clone_size: few
v_call: TRBV4-2